The 16 T cell receptor beta chains presented below share a single source sample, sequenced in a study of OX40 agonist ivuxolimab in advanced cancers. Assay used: immunoSEQ multiplex PCR; TCRdb lists only in-frame clones, some missing. The sample has fewer than 130,000 clones, roughly 90% seen once. Sequencing used CD4+ or CD8+ T cells sorted from blood, obtained in a trial of the OX40 agonist ivuxolimab. The receptors stem from an adult with an advanced solid tumor such as melanoma, head and neck, liver or kidney cancer.

The chain employs TRBV6-5 and TRBJ2-1; 12 positions match TRBD2. CDR1 MNHEY and CDR2 SVGAGI come from the germline V gene. Trimming took 6 bases from V and 6 from J; bases not matched to a gene: 6. This CDR3 is built from 15 residues. In DNA, the CDR3 is TGTGCCAGCAGCTTACTAGCGGGAGGACCCAATGAGCAGTTCTTC. This codes for CASSLLAGGPNEQFF.

V usage is TRBV29-1 and J usage is TRBJ1-2; D may be TRBD1 (6 bases). Germline CDR1 and CDR2: SQVTM and ANQGSEA. The CDR3 sequence is 14 residues long. V lost 3 bases to trimming and J lost 3 bases, with 14 bases between them. CDR3 DNA: TGCAGCGTTGATAACCCAGGGGCGTACTATGGCTACACCTTC. It yields the protein CSVDNPGAYYGYTF.

The J gene is TRBJ1-6, the V gene TRBV5-1, with 8 bases lining up with TRBD1. The CDR3 has 15 residues. Trimming at V came to 0 bases and at J to 8 bases, leaving 4 bases not matched to a gene. Germline V CDR1 and CDR2: SGHRS, YFSETQ. CDR3 loop: CASSLATGEDSPLHF. DNA of the CDR3: TGCGCCAGCAGCTTGGCGACAGGGGAGGATTCACCCCTCCACTTT.

The rearrangement uses TRBV28 and TRBJ2-5; TRBD2 matches at 8 bases. The CDR3 length is 13 residues. The J segment lost 7 bases and the V segment lost 3 bases, leaving 4 bases of the junction unmatched. CDR1 and CDR2 (germline): MDHEN, SYDVKM. The CDR3 bases are TGTGCCAGCAGTTTCGGGGGGGGGACGACCCAGTACTTC. Residues: CASSFGGGTTQYF.

This clone was picked up a small number of times. This chain connects TRBV27 to TRBJ1-5; 8 nucleotides match TRBD1. The CDR3 totals 14 residues. The germline gives CDR1 MNHEY, CDR2 SMNVEV (reference sequence). Unmatched junction bases numbered 4, after V lost 5 bases and J lost 4 bases. The CDR3 protein is CASSLQGANQPQHF. CDR3 bases: TGTGCCAGCAGTCTCCAGGGGGCGAATCAGCCCCAGCATTTT.

The chain carries TRBV28 and TRBJ2-7, with D uncertain. CDR3 length: 10 residues. Trimming stripped 2 bases from V and 7 bases from J, with 3 bases between. CDR1 MDHEN and CDR2 SYDVKM come from the germline V gene. The DNA for the CDR3 is TGTGCCAGCAGTTTAAGGGAGCAGTACTTC. Protein: CASSLREQYF.

This clone was counted a single time. V is TRBV13 and J is TRBJ2-7; 9 bases are shared with TRBD2. Germline loops: CDR1 PRHDT, CDR2 FYEKMQ (reference sequence). Unmatched junction bases numbered 5, after V lost 2 bases and J lost 9 bases. This CDR3 region has 13 residues. Here the CDR3 DNA reads TGTGCCAGCAGCTTAAGGCGGGGGGGCGGGCAGTACTTC. Residues: CASSLRRGGGQYF.

The rearrangement uses TRBV28 and TRBJ2-2, with D possibly matching TRBD2 (6 bases). Germline V lookup: CDR1 MDHEN, CDR2 SYDVKM. The CDR3 is made up of 11 amino acids. V was cut by 6 bases and J by 7 bases, with 6 bases left in between. CDR3 DNA sequence: TGTGCCAGCAGCGGGAGCGGGGAGCTGTTTTTT. This translates into CASSGSGELFF.

The chain joins TRBV28 to TRBJ1-3, with D unclear. Germline values: CDR1 MDHEN, CDR2 SYDVKM. Deletions cut 1 base from V and 4 bases from J, with 5 bases between. The CDR3 spans 13 residues. CDR3 region: CASSLLIGNTIYF. The CDR3 nucleotides read TGTGCCAGCAGTTTATTAATAGGAAACACCATATATTTT.

With respect to this clone: The sample has other DNA sequences that encode this CDR3 too. The chain links TRBV5-1 to TRBJ2-7; D ambiguous. CDR1 and CDR2 from the germline V gene are SGHRS and YFSETQ. Trimming shortened V by 3 bases and J by 2 bases, and 3 bases separated the two germline ends. This CDR3 region has 11 residues. CDR3 amino acids: CASSSTYEQYF. CDR3 bases: TGCGCCAGCAGCTCGACCTACGAGCAGTACTTC.

The chain combines TRBV28 with TRBJ1-4; TRBD1 matches 7 bases. This CDR3 is 15 amino acids long. With V trimmed by 2 bases and J by 3 bases, 3 bases remained unmatched. In germline, CDR1 is MDHEN, CDR2 SYDVKM. The CDR3 DNA reads TGTGCCAGCAGTTTAGCGGGACAGCCTAATGAAAAACTGTTTTTT. Translated, it gives CASSLAGQPNEKLFF. The full variable domain, with the rest looked up from reference TRBV28 and TRBJ1-4, is DVKVTQSSRYLVKRTGEKVFLECVQDMDHENMFWYRQDPGLGLRLIYFSYDVKMKEKGDIPEGYSVSREKKERFSLILESASTNQTSMYLCASSLAGQPNEKLFFGSGTQLSVL.

V is TRBV7-2 and J is TRBJ1-2, with no clear D. The CDR3 sequence is 16 residues long. Per the germline V gene, CDR1 is SGHTA and CDR2 is FQGNSA. The ends were cut back, 2 bases at V and 4 bases at J, with 17 bases in the middle. Here the CDR3 reads CASSLSGSGGSYGYTF. The CDR3 nucleotides read TGTGCCAGCAGCTTAAGCGGGTCAGGAGGTAGCTATGGCTACACCTTC. The full variable domain, in which reference TRBV7-2 and TRBJ1-2 provide the parts outside the CDR3, is GAGVSQSPSNKVTEKGKDVELRCDPISGHTALYWYRQSLGQGLEFLIYFQGNSAPDKSGLPSDRFSAERTGGSVSTLTIQRTQQEDSAVYLCASSLSGSGGSYGYTFGSGTRLTVV.

The chain employs TRBV7-6 and TRBJ1-2, with 9 bases identical to TRBD1. Germline-derived CDR1 and CDR2 are SGHVS and FNYEAQ. Trimming took 3 bases from V and 4 from J; bases not matched to a gene: 15. CDR3 size: 18 residues. The CDR3 here is CASSFLRGDRDLGYGYTF. CDR3 bases: TGTGCCAGCAGCTTCCTTAGGGGGGACAGGGATCTTGGCTATGGCTACACCTTC.

V is TRBV11-3 and J is TRBJ1-6; D ambiguous. This CDR3 is 13 amino acids long. Looked up from germline, CDR1 is SGHNT and CDR2 is YENEEA. Trimming pared 0 bases from V and 12 bases from J, leaving 9 bases between. The CDR3 DNA reads TGTGCCAGCAGCTTAGATTCGGAGGGACCCCTCCACTTT. As protein: CASSLDSEGPLHF. Full variable domain (missing parts from reference TRBV11-3 and TRBJ1-6): EAGVVQSPRYKIIEKKQPVAFWCNPISGHNTLYWYLQNLGQGPELLIRYENEEAVDDSQLPKDRFSAERLKGVDSTLKIQPAELGDSAVYLCASSLDSEGPLHFGNGTRLTVT.

This rearrangement joins TRBV4-1 to TRBJ2-5; 14 nucleotides agree with TRBD2. The CDR3 sequence is 18 residues long. The germline V gene encodes CDR1 MGHRA and CDR2 YSYEKL. Trimming cost V 4 bases and J 4 bases; bases outside gene matches: 11. Here the CDR3 reads CASSLLIGTSGRGETQYF. CDR3 sequence (DNA): TGCGCCAGCAGCCTTTTGATTGGGACTAGCGGGAGAGGAGAGACCCAGTACTTC.

This chain connects TRBV28 to TRBJ1-1, with D maybe TRBD1 (6 bases). Germline CDR1 reads MDHEN; CDR2 reads SYDVKM. The CDR3 consists of 12 residues. V lost 8 bases and J lost 4, with 11 bases in between. Here the CDR3 reads CASSGGLTEAFF. For the CDR3, the DNA is TGTGCCAGCTCCGGGGGGCTCACTGAAGCTTTCTTT.